The sequence of this TCR beta chain was determined in a study of cytomegalovirus exposure and HLA in healthy donors. Overall study: Approximately 180 million T cells yielded more than 90 million unique TCR beta sequences, as an earlier analysis found.

Researchers ran the PCR with 60 Vbeta and 13 Jbeta primers. Original analysis: A later analysis tallied 80 million or so unique TCR beta chains, about 9.9 million of them shared. The repertoire was sequenced with immunoSEQ multiplex PCR; TCRdb's copy has only in-frame clones and lacks some. D and trimming were read from the DNA, whereas the V and J calls and clone size are those reported in that table. The data hold around 220,000 clones, with more than 60% observed a single time. This clone was seen only a few times. CDR3 length equals 15 residues. J was trimmed by 3 bases and V by 4 bases; bases with no gene match: 4. Germline CDR1 and CDR2: SGHRS and YFSETQ.

The sequence was collected from a man between 40 and 49 years old in good health and CMV-seronegative. The source material was PBMCs. The chain is built from TRBV5-1 and TRBJ2-7; 13 positions agree with TRBD2. CDR3 loop: CASSLGTSGIYEQYF. The CDR3 DNA follows: TGCGCCAGCAGCCTGGGGACTAGCGGGATCTACGAGCAGTACTTC. The whole variable domain, remainder taken from reference TRBV5-1 and TRBJ2-7, is KAGVTQTPRYLIKTRGQQVTLSCSPISGHRSVSWYQQTPGQGLQFLFEYFSETQRNKGNFPGRFSGRQFSNSRSEMNVSTLELGDSALYLCASSLGTSGIYEQYFGPGTRLTVT.